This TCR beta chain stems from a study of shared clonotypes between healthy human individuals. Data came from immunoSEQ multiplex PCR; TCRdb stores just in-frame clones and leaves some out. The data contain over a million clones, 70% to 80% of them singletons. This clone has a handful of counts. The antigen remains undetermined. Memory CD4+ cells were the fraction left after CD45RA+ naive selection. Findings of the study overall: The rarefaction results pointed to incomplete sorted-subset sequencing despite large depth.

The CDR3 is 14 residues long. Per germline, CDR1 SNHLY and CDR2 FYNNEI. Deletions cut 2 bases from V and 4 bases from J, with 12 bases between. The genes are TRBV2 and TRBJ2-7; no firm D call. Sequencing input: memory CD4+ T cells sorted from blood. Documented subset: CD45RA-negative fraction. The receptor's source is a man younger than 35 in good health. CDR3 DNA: TGTGCCAGCAGTGAAAGTAGTGGGAAGTACGAGCAGTACTTC. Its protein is CASSESSGKYEQYF.